This T cell receptor beta chain stems from a study of blood T cell repertoires in COVID-19. Study information: Spain, Italy and the United States supplied samples that represented acute and convalescent COVID-19. The analysed material was cDNA or gDNA that came from T cells, B-cell-depleted T cells, or PBMCs.

Authors' data handling: Amplifying reference gene primers gave estimates of nucleated cell counts. Sequencing used immunoSEQ multiplex PCR; TCRdb keeps in-frame clones, though not all of them. The DNA was the basis for D and trimming; V, J and clone size are from that table. The table includes under 65,000 clones, about 81% detected once. CDR1 is SEHNR and CDR2 is FQNEAQ in the germline V gene (reference sequence). V lost 2 bases and J 1 base, leaving 6 bases between the germline ends. The CDR3 runs 14 residues. The TCR comes from a man in his fifties or sixties with COVID-19, enrolled during active disease. The chain carries TRBV7-9 and TRBJ1-5; no firm D call. The sequenced sample consisted of peripheral blood. The CDR3 nucleotides are TGTGCCAGCAGCTTATCGACAAGCAATCAGCCCCAGCATTTT. It translates to CASSLSTSNQPQHF.